A single T cell receptor (beta chain) is shown here with its context. Its antigen is not known. A second PCR, run for roughly 7 to 12 cycles, used a sample-barcoded 5' primer plus a J-beta primer mix. TCRdb itself ran the 5' RACE reads through MiXCR, one entry per CDR3 protein. The sample comprises 540,000 or so distinct CDR3 sequences, 47% of which are singletons, and around 23% rests with the top ten. The length of the CDR3 is 13 residues. Germline V gives CDR1 MNHEY, CDR2 SVGEGT. V lost 7 bases and J 10 bases, leaving 20 bases between the germline ends. This sample stems from a study of blood T cells in healthy people across ages. Study results and limitations: Because donor CMV status was unknown, expanded clonotype changes were possibly confounded. The diversity estimates, figures obtained from one million T cells, were considered underestimates. Unsorted PBMC input precluded a conclusive naive versus antigen-experienced comparison. There was a strong correlation between TCR beta diversity and naive T cell percentage.

V and J are TRBV6-2 or TRBV6-3 and TRBJ2-7, with D perhaps TRBD1 (5 bases). The material sequenced was blood. The receptor comes from an older man in good health. CDR3 loop: CASTDVVLGAQYF. CDR3 in DNA: TGTGCCAGCACCGACGTGGTCCTTGGGGCCCAGTACTTC.